The 31 T cell receptor beta chains listed next were all sequenced from one sample in a study of siplizumab effects on memory and regulatory T cells. TCRdb keeps only in-frame clones here, not all; method: immunoSEQ multiplex PCR. This sample has approximately 94,000 clones, with around 97% found just once. Material for sequencing was naive CD4+ T cells sorted from blood. These TCRs come from a human donor in good health.

The V gene is TRBV10-3, the J gene TRBJ1-6; 7 nucleotides align to TRBD1. The CDR3 covers 12 residues. CDR1 and CDR2 from the germline V gene are ENHRY and SYGVKD. Trimming removed 8 bases from V and 10 bases from J; junction bases left unmatched: 5. In nucleotides, the CDR3 is TGTGCCATCCAGGCAGGGGGGTCACCCCTCCACTTT. Its protein is CAIQAGGSPLHF.

The V gene is TRBV11-2, the J gene TRBJ2-7; TRBD1 is a possible D gene (5 bases). This CDR3 spans 13 amino acids. Trimming removed 1 base at V and 2 bases at J, with 6 bases between. Looked up from germline, CDR1 is SGHAT and CDR2 is FQNNGV. CDR3 DNA sequence: TGTGCCAGCAGCTTAGGACAGCCCTACGAGCAGTACTTC. This sequence encodes CASSLGQPYEQYF.

This clone has just one count. CDR3 sequence (DNA): TGTGCCAGCAGCTTAGGACAGGCTTTTCTGGGCTACACCTTC. Translating gives CASSLGQAFLGYTF. V gene TRBV7-9 combines with J gene TRBJ1-2, with D possibly being TRBD1 (6 bases). CDR3 length equals 14 residues. Germline V gene sequence: CDR1 SEHNR, CDR2 FQNEAQ (reference sequence). With 1 base removed from V and 8 bases from J, the gap between germline ends came to 14 bases.

Only one count was recorded for this clone. The J gene is TRBJ1-5, the V gene TRBV6-6, with 7 bases fitting TRBD1. This CDR3 is 15 amino acids long. Germline V lookup: CDR1 MNHNY, CDR2 SVGAGI (reference sequence). J was trimmed by 2 bases and V by 10 bases; bases with no gene match: 11. CDR3 amino acids: CATRTGQSGNQPQHF. CDR3 in DNA: TGTGCCACCCGGACAGGACAAAGTGGCAATCAGCCCCAGCATTTT.

The genes are TRBV7-6 and TRBJ2-5, with TRBD2 identical over 11 bases. The CDR3 consists of 17 residues. V lost 1 base and J lost 2; bases outside the gene matches: 6. Germline V gene data show CDR1 as SGHVS and CDR2 as FNYEAQ. CDR3 DNA: TGTGCCAGCAGCTTAGGCCCCACTAGCGGGGGACAAGAGACCCAGTACTTC. As protein: CASSLGPTSGGQETQYF.

This chain joins TRBV27 and TRBJ2-5; D call uncertain. CDR3 size: 14 residues. V gave up 3 bases and J gave up 5 bases, with 13 bases separating them. The germline gives CDR1 MNHEY, CDR2 SMNVEV (reference sequence). Here the CDR3 reads CASSLFGTGETQYF. In DNA form, the CDR3 reads TGTGCCAGCAGTTTGTTCGGCACCGGGGAGACCCAGTACTTC.

V is TRBV19 and J is TRBJ1-5, with D perhaps TRBD1 (5 bases). V lost 4 bases, J lost 4 bases, and 11 bases lay in between. This CDR3 spans 14 amino acids. Germline assignment: CDR1 LNHDA and CDR2 SQIVND (reference sequence). CDR3 sequence (DNA): TGTGCCAGTAGTACTTCATGGGGGAATCAGCCCCAGCATTTT. Its translation is CASSTSWGNQPQHF.

This clone came up once. V gene TRBV5-4 combines with J gene TRBJ1-1; TRBD1 agrees at 8 bases. Per the germline V gene, CDR1 is SGHNT and CDR2 is YYREEE (reference sequence). Trimming removed 0 bases from V and 4 bases from J; junction bases left unmatched: 2. The CDR3 has 14 residues. CDR3 nucleotides: TGTGCCAGCAGCTTGGGACAGGGGATCACTGAAGCTTTCTTT. It translates to CASSLGQGITEAFF.

V gene TRBV4-3 combines with J gene TRBJ2-7; D remains unclear. The length of the CDR3 is 13 residues. V was trimmed by 1 base and J by 7 bases, leaving 11 bases between them. Germline CDR1 and CDR2: LGHNA and YSLEER. CDR3 amino acids: CASSQGTEREQYF. Written as DNA, the CDR3 is TGCGCCAGCAGCCAAGGGACCGAGAGGGAGCAGTACTTC.

The rearrangement joins TRBV20-1 to TRBJ1-1; unclear D gene. Germline V gives CDR1 DFQATT, CDR2 SNEGSKA (reference sequence). There are 11 residues in the CDR3. V was cut by 3 bases and J by 4 bases, with 6 bases left in between. CDR3 sequence: CSASSVTEAFF. The CDR3 DNA reads TGCAGTGCTAGCTCGGTCACTGAAGCTTTCTTT.

The chain joins TRBV11-2 to TRBJ2-7, with D unresolved. The CDR3 has 14 amino acids. V shed 0 bases and J shed 2 bases, with 8 bases lying between them. The germline V gene encodes CDR1 SGHAT and CDR2 FQNNGV. CDR3 loop: CASSLDKGPYEQYF. Here the CDR3 DNA reads TGTGCCAGCAGCTTAGATAAAGGGCCCTACGAGCAGTACTTC.

This chain uses TRBV19 with TRBJ1-5; D remains unclear. The CDR3 has 13 amino acids. V lost 11 bases and J 3 bases, leaving 14 bases between the germline ends. Germline assignment: CDR1 LNHDA and CDR2 SQIVND (reference sequence). The CDR3 nucleotides read TGTGCCCCCGGGGATATCGACAATCAGCCCCAGCATTTT. Its translation is CAPGDIDNQPQHF.

V is TRBV5-6 and J is TRBJ2-3; D is perhaps TRBD1 or TRBD2 (5 bases each). This CDR3 has 15 amino acids. V lost 1 base to trimming and J lost 4 bases, with 13 bases between them. Germline V CDR1 and CDR2: SGHDT, YYEEEE. CDR3 nucleotides: TGTGCCAGCAGCTTGTCTGGCAGGGAGCCAGATACGCAGTATTTT. Amino acids: CASSLSGREPDTQYF.

The chain has TRBV10-3 and TRBJ2-2; tentatively, D is TRBD2 (5 bases). The germline V gene has CDR1 ENHRY and CDR2 SYGVKD. The V gene lost 5 bases and the J gene lost 5 bases, with 18 bases spanning the gap. This CDR3 comprises 16 residues. The CDR3 bases are TGTGCCATCAGTCAGCCCTTAAGCGGAGGTACCGGGGAGCTGTTTTTT. It is translated as CAISQPLSGGTGELFF.

J is TRBJ1-4 and V is TRBV7-2, with TRBD1 matching over 7 bases. The CDR3 is 15 residues long. Per germline, CDR1 SGHTA and CDR2 FQGNSA. V lost 5 bases and J lost 8; bases outside the gene matches: 11. The CDR3 DNA sequence: TGTGCCAGCAGCCCCCCCGTGACAGGGTACGAAAAACTGTTTTTT. Its protein product is CASSPPVTGYEKLFF.

The chain carries TRBV5-8 and TRBJ2-2, with D unresolved. This CDR3 comprises 16 residues. Trimming removed 0 bases at V and 1 base at J, with 10 bases between. Germline V CDR1 and CDR2: SGHTS, YDEGEE. Here the CDR3 reads CASSLEFGQNTGELFF. DNA of the CDR3: TGTGCCAGCAGCTTGGAATTCGGCCAGAACACCGGGGAGCTGTTTTTT.

Written as DNA, the CDR3 is TGTGCCAGCAGAGGCTACACTTTCTCTGAGACCCAGTACTTC. This translates into CASRGYTFSETQYF. V is TRBV21-1 and J is TRBJ2-5. TRBV21-1 is deemed a pseudogene. The CDR3 loop spans 14 amino acids.

The rearrangement uses TRBV25-1 and TRBJ1-6; maybe TRBD1 (5 bases). In germline, CDR1 is MGHDK, CDR2 SYGVNS. The CDR3 is 15 residues long. With 0 bases removed from V and 10 bases from J, the gap between germline ends came to 13 bases. The CDR3 spells CASSEYGTPDSPLHF. CDR3 sequence (DNA): TGTGCCAGCAGTGAATACGGGACGCCCGACTCACCCCTCCACTTT.

The chain couples TRBV5-1 to TRBJ2-7, with D uncertain. Between the trimmed V and J ends, which lost 0 bases and 5 bases, there was a span of 6 bases. The CDR3 spans 12 residues. Germline values: CDR1 SGHRS, CDR2 YFSETQ. For the CDR3, the DNA is TGCGCCAGCAGCTTGGCCTTCAACGAGCAGTACTTC. Amino acid sequence: CASSLAFNEQYF. Using reference TRBV5-1 and TRBJ2-7 for the parts outside the CDR3, the full variable domain is KAGVTQTPRYLIKTRGQQVTLSCSPISGHRSVSWYQQTPGQGLQFLFEYFSETQRNKGNFPGRFSGRQFSNSRSEMNVSTLELGDSALYLCASSLAFNEQYFGPGTRLTVT.

This clone has only one observation. CDR3 nucleotides: TGTGCCAGCAGCTGGCCAGGGGGATATGGCTACACCTTC. This sequence encodes CASSWPGGYGYTF. The genes are TRBV5-4 and TRBJ1-2; 7 bases are shared with TRBD1. The CDR3 runs 13 residues. Germline loops: CDR1 SGHNT, CDR2 YYREEE (reference sequence). The V segment lost 3 bases and the J segment 5 bases; nucleotides outside the gene matches: 4.

The V gene is TRBV5-5, the J gene TRBJ1-4; TRBD1 matches 7 bases. Germline-derived CDR1 and CDR2 are SGHKS and YYEKEE (reference sequence). The CDR3 has 15 residues. V trimming: 7 bases; J trimming: 5 bases; junction bases outside the gene matches: 11. CDR3: CASGWDSWSNEKLFF. The CDR3 nucleotides are TGTGCCAGCGGGTGGGACAGTTGGAGCAATGAAAAACTGTTTTTT.

This chain joins TRBV5-1 and TRBJ2-3; D gene unclear. The germline CDR1 and CDR2 sequences are SGHRS and YFSETQ. Trimming pared 0 bases from V and 2 bases from J, leaving 7 bases between. This CDR3 is 14 amino acids long. In DNA, the CDR3 is TGCGCCAGCAGCTTGGCCTCTGCCACAGATACGCAGTATTTT. Encoded protein: CASSLASATDTQYF.

The chain is built from TRBV7-3 and TRBJ2-5; D is unclear. Trimming removed 9 bases at V and 0 bases at J, with 14 bases between. The CDR3 runs to 14 residues. Per the germline V gene, CDR1 is SGHTA and CDR2 is FQGTGA. CDR3 region: CARNSQPHQETQYF. CDR3 nucleotide sequence: TGTGCCAGAAACAGTCAACCCCACCAAGAGACCCAGTACTTC.

The CDR3 here is CASSATGKYLEKLFF. DNA of the CDR3: TGTGCCAGCAGCGCGACAGGGAAGTACCTAGAAAAACTGTTTTTT. The chain carries TRBV9 and TRBJ1-4; 7 bases agree with TRBD1. There are 15 residues in the CDR3. Germline V lookup: CDR1 SGDLS, CDR2 YYNGEE. Trimming at V came to 3 bases and at J to 8 bases, leaving 10 bases not matched to a gene.

This chain uses TRBV12-5 with TRBJ1-4; D not certain. Germline V gives CDR1 LGHNT, CDR2 FRNRAP. Trimming pared 4 bases from V and 0 bases from J, leaving 9 bases between. CDR3 size: 15 residues. In DNA, the CDR3 is TGTGCTAGTGGTTCCCGGGCGACAACTAATGAAAAACTGTTTTTT. Translated, it gives CASGSRATTNEKLFF. Using reference TRBV12-5 and TRBJ1-4 for the parts outside the CDR3, the full variable domain is DARVTQTPRHKVTEMGQEVTMRCQPILGHNTVFWYRQTMMQGLELLAYFRNRAPLDDSGMPKDRFSAEMPDATLATLKIQPSEPRDSAVYFCASGSRATTNEKLFFGSGTQLSVL.

Points on this clone: The CDR3 ends on some other residue instead of the conserved phenylalanine or tryptophan, so this is likely a read error. The CDR3 loop is CASSPVAGALSNGYTL. The CDR3 nucleotides read TGTGCCAGCTCACCAGTAGCAGGGGCCCTCTCCAATGGCTACACCCTC. The chain uses TRBV18 and TRBJ1-2, with TRBD1 as a possible D gene (6 bases). This CDR3 has 16 residues. The germline CDR1 and CDR2 sequences are KGHSH and LQKENI. V was trimmed by 2 bases and J by 6 bases, leaving 19 bases between them.

The chain joins TRBV27 to TRBJ1-4, with D unclear. V was shortened by 6 bases and J by 8 bases, with 13 bases between the two germline ends. Germline loops: CDR1 MNHEY, CDR2 SMNVEV (reference sequence). The CDR3 has 13 amino acids. The CDR3 DNA reads TGTGCCAGCAGCCTTAACGGCGCGGAAAAACTGTTTTTT. It encodes CASSLNGAEKLFF. Based on the CDR3 plus reference TRBV27 and TRBJ1-4, the full variable domain is EAQVTQNPRYLITVTGKKLTVTCSQNMNHEYMSWYRQDPGLGLRQIYYSMNVEVTDKGDVPEGYKVSRKEKRNFPLILESPSPNQTSLYFCASSLNGAEKLFFGSGTQLSVL.

This chain uses TRBV28 with TRBJ2-3; the D gene is possibly TRBD1 (6 bases). The germline gives CDR1 MDHEN, CDR2 SYDVKM. Deletions cut 1 base from V and 4 bases from J, with 15 bases between. The length of the CDR3 is 16 residues. CDR3 sequence: CASSLSALGGSDTQYF. The CDR3 nucleotides read TGTGCCAGCAGTTTATCAGCTCTAGGGGGATCAGATACGCAGTATTTT. Full variable domain (remainder filled in from reference TRBV28 and TRBJ2-3): DVKVTQSSRYLVKRTGEKVFLECVQDMDHENMFWYRQDPGLGLRLIYFSYDVKMKEKGDIPEGYSVSREKKERFSLILESASTNQTSMYLCASSLSALGGSDTQYFGPGTRLTVL.

The J gene is TRBJ2-7, the V gene TRBV7-2; 8 nucleotides match TRBD1. The CDR3 length is 14 residues. Germline CDR1 and CDR2: SGHTA and FQGNSA. Trimming took 6 bases from V and 4 from J; bases not matched to a gene: 8. The CDR3 sequence: CASSPFRTGYEQYF. Written as DNA, the CDR3 is TGTGCCAGCAGTCCTTTCAGGACAGGGTACGAGCAGTACTTC. The full variable domain, its missing parts supplied by reference TRBV7-2 and TRBJ2-7, is GAGVSQSPSNKVTEKGKDVELRCDPISGHTALYWYRQSLGQGLEFLIYFQGNSAPDKSGLPSDRFSAERTGGSVSTLTIQRTQQEDSAVYLCASSPFRTGYEQYFGPGTRLTVT.

This rearrangement joins TRBV10-3 to TRBJ2-3; possibly TRBD2 for D (6 bases). The V end lost 8 bases, the J end lost 0 bases, and 12 bases lay between the germline ends. Germline V gene data show CDR1 as ENHRY and CDR2 as SYGVKD. The CDR3 runs to 14 residues. The DNA of the CDR3 is TGTGCCATCGGGCGGGACTCTAGCACAGATACGCAGTATTTT. Translated, it gives CAIGRDSSTDTQYF.

The chain links TRBV6-5 to TRBJ1-2; D uncertain. The germline V and J ends were trimmed by 5 bases and 8 bases, with 15 bases remaining between them. The CDR3 runs to 13 residues. Germline values: CDR1 MNHEY, CDR2 SVGAGI. CDR3 DNA sequence: TGTGCCAGCAGTCCCGCCGTCTCGGGCGGCTACACCTTC. This gives the protein CASSPAVSGGYTF.